This T cell receptor (beta chain) was documented in a study of breast tumors, draining lymph nodes, adjacent tissues. The V gene end was trimmed by 5 bases and the J gene end by 4 bases; junction bases not matched to a gene: 8. CDR3 length equals 15 residues. Per the germline V gene, CDR1 is MDHEN and CDR2 is SYDVKM. Via MiXCR, TCRdb re-called the multiplex PCR reads, giving one row per CDR3 protein. The sample holds 30,000 to 40,000 distinct CDR3 sequences; 35% to 40% are singletons and the top ten take 9.5% to 13%. Study-wide results and caveats: Compared with basal-like, luminal-like tumors shared significantly more repertoire with nontumor tissue. That most tumor T cells come from lymph nodes remained unproven. Tumors had less TCR diversity than lymph nodes, more than nontumor tissue.

Details on this clonotype: Its antigen remains unknown.

The chain carries TRBV28 and TRBJ2-5, with 9 bases aligning to TRBD1. The specimen sequenced was breast tumor tissue. The origin of this receptor is a female donor with breast cancer. Some clones in this sample may be carry-over from other donors' samples. CDR3 in DNA: TGTGCCAGCAGTCCTCCGGGACAGGGCGTAGAGACCCAGTACTTC. Residues: CASSPPGQGVETQYF. Full variable domain (missing parts from reference TRBV28 and TRBJ2-5): DVKVTQSSRYLVKRTGEKVFLECVQDMDHENMFWYRQDPGLGLRLIYFSYDVKMKEKGDIPEGYSVSREKKERFSLILESASTNQTSMYLCASSPPGQGVETQYFGPGTRLLVL.